This entry lists 20 T cell receptor beta chains sequenced from one sample in a study of blood T cells in healthy people across ages. A second PCR, run for about 7 to 11 cycles, used a sample-barcoded 5' primer plus a J-beta primer mix. TCRdb re-analysed the 5' RACE reads in MiXCR, keeping a single row per CDR3 protein. The repertoire holds about 1.5 million distinct CDR3 sequences, with 42% as singletons. What was sequenced was blood. These receptors were obtained from a woman aged 18-29 years in good health.

The CDR3 DNA follows: TGTGCCAGCAGTTTCGGGTTTACAGGAGCATACAATGAGCAGTTCTTC. Encoded protein: CASSFGFTGAYNEQFF. The rearrangement joins TRBV27 to TRBJ2-1, with D possibly matching TRBD1 (5 bases). The CDR3 runs to 16 residues. The germline CDR1 and CDR2 sequences are MNHEY and SMNVEV (reference sequence). The germline V and J ends were trimmed by 3 bases and 4 bases, with 16 bases remaining between them.

The gene calls are TRBV27 and TRBJ1-5, with D possibly being TRBD1 (5 bases). This CDR3 comprises 14 residues. Trimming pared 3 bases from V and 3 bases from J, leaving 9 bases between. The V gene's germline CDR1 is MNHEY and CDR2 SMNVEV (reference sequence). CDR3 bases: TGTGCCAGCAGTTTGAGCAGGGCCAATCAGCCCCAGCATTTT. It yields the protein CASSLSRANQPQHF.

This clonotype was found a few times. The genes are TRBV27 and TRBJ2-7, with D tentatively TRBD2 (6 bases). Germline loops: CDR1 MNHEY, CDR2 SMNVEV (reference sequence). V was cut by 1 base and J by 0 bases, with 16 bases left in between. CDR3 length: 17 amino acids. CDR3 in DNA: TGTGCCAGCAGTTTATTGCCCGGGACTTTTAGCTCCTACGAGCAGTACTTC. Translated, it gives CASSLLPGTFSSYEQYF.

The V and J genes are TRBV12-3 or TRBV12-4 and TRBJ2-7; 7 nucleotides match TRBD1. The J segment lost 0 bases and the V segment lost 6 bases, leaving 5 bases of the junction unmatched. This CDR3 has 14 residues. The CDR3 is CASSGTESSYEQYF. CDR3 DNA: TGTGCCAGCAGCGGGACAGAGAGCTCCTACGAGCAGTACTTC.

This clonotype was found many times. This chain connects TRBV2 to TRBJ1-2; tentatively, D is TRBD1 (6 bases). V was shortened by 8 bases and J by 11 bases, with 12 bases between the two germline ends. CDR1 and CDR2 (germline): SNHLY, FYNNEI. This CDR3 is 10 amino acids long. In nucleotides, the CDR3 is TGTGCCAGCGGTGGGACAAAGTACACCTTC. It yields the protein CASGGTKYTF.

The table lists this clonotype with many counts. The rearrangement links TRBV29-1 to TRBJ2-5, with D perhaps given as TRBD1 or TRBD2 (5 bases each). The V gene lost 8 bases and the J gene lost 2 bases, with 15 bases spanning the gap. This CDR3 comprises 13 residues. Germline assignment: CDR1 SQVTM and CDR2 ANQGSEA. CDR3 region: CSTGPGFQETQYF. CDR3 DNA sequence: TGCAGCACAGGCCCGGGGTTTCAAGAGACCCAGTACTTC.

J is TRBJ1-5 and V is TRBV2; D possibly corresponds to TRBD1 (5 bases). V was trimmed by 8 bases and J by 4 bases, leaving 18 bases between them. The CDR3 covers 15 residues. CDR1 and CDR2 from the germline V gene are SNHLY and FYNNEI. In DNA form, the CDR3 reads TGTGCCAGCCTCCTAGAAGGGAGGGGTAATCAGCCCCAGCATTTT. Translating it yields CASLLEGRGNQPQHF.

This clonotype was recorded a few times. The gene calls are TRBV7-8 and TRBJ2-2, with 11 bases lining up with TRBD2. With V trimmed by 2 bases and J by 5 bases, 4 bases remained unmatched. CDR3 length: 16 amino acids. Per the germline V gene, CDR1 is SGHVS and CDR2 is FQNEAQ. The CDR3 region is CASSLPLAGGTGELFF. DNA of the CDR3: TGTGCCAGCAGCTTACCCTTAGCGGGAGGGACCGGGGAGCTGTTTTTT.

A note on this clonotype: One end of the junction does not line up with germline, which may come from a read error. The rearrangement links TRBV20-1 to TRBJ2-1; TRBD2 agrees at 9 bases. Germline-derived CDR1 and CDR2 are DFQATT and SNEGSKA (reference sequence). This CDR3 region has 15 residues. The CDR3 spells CIAPPFAGGPDEQFF. The CDR3 DNA sequence: TGCATTGCTCCCCCTTTTGCGGGAGGGCCTGATGAGCAGTTCTTC.

The V gene is TRBV6-5, the J gene TRBJ1-5; TRBD1 matches at 8 bases. The last part of the DNA fits TRBJ2-3 better; the J call may be wrong. CDR3 length: 13 residues. Germline lookup yields CDR1 MNHEY and CDR2 SVGAGI. DNA of the CDR3: TGTGCCAGCAGACAGGGGGGCAATCAGCCCCAGTATTTT. It encodes CASRQGGNQPQYF.

This sequence joins TRBV27 and TRBJ1-6, with D possibly matching TRBD1 (6 bases). The germline CDR1 and CDR2 sequences are MNHEY and SMNVEV (reference sequence). With 7 bases removed from V and 7 bases from J, the gap between germline ends came to 17 bases. The CDR3 sequence is 15 residues long. The CDR3 DNA is TGTGCCAGCACCGACTTCGGGGGCTCGAATTCACCCCTCCACTTT. Translating gives CASTDFGGSNSPLHF.

The chain joins TRBV6-6 to TRBJ1-2; D uncertain. Germline V lookup: CDR1 MNHNY, CDR2 SVGAGI (reference sequence). This CDR3 is built from 17 residues. Trimming cost V 5 bases and J 1 base, with 20 bases left between them. The CDR3 reads CASSRSVATFFNYGYTF. CDR3 in DNA: TGTGCCAGCAGTAGATCCGTTGCGACATTCTTTAACTATGGCTACACCTTC.

The chain recombines TRBV29-1 with TRBJ2-7; D is unresolved. Germline CDR1 and CDR2: SQVTM and ANQGSEA. V was shortened by 4 bases and J by 5 bases, with 9 bases between the two germline ends. The CDR3 totals 11 residues. DNA for the CDR3: TGCAGCGTTGTCAGGTCTGACGAGCAGTACTTC. Its protein is CSVVRSDEQYF.

The chain joins TRBV7-9 to TRBJ2-1, with 8 bases that match TRBD2. Germline CDR1 SEHNR, CDR2 FQNEAQ (reference sequence). The length of the CDR3 is 14 residues. After removal of 5 bases from V and 7 bases from J, the junction contained 7 bases not matched to a gene. This chain's CDR3 is CASSQTAGENEQFF. CDR3 in DNA: TGTGCCAGCAGCCAAACAGCGGGGGAGAATGAGCAGTTCTTC.

This clonotype has a handful of counts. The chain recombines TRBV25-1 with TRBJ2-1; tentatively, D is TRBD1 or TRBD2 (6 bases each). Germline loops: CDR1 MGHDK, CDR2 SYGVNS. The germline V and J ends were trimmed by 2 bases and 5 bases, with 28 bases remaining between them. The length of the CDR3 is 20 residues. CDR3 sequence reads: CASSENGGGRRTLGNNEQFF. Here the CDR3 DNA reads TGTGCCAGCAGTGAAAACGGGGGCGGTAGAAGAACCCTCGGGAACAATGAGCAGTTCTTC. Looking up the rest from reference TRBV25-1 and TRBJ2-1 gives the full variable domain: EADIYQTPRYLVIGTGKKITLECSQTMGHDKMYWYQQDPGMELHLIHYSYGVNSTEKGDLSSESTVSRIRTEHFPLTLESARPSHTSQYLCASSENGGGRRTLGNNEQFFGPGTRLTVL.

The V and J genes are TRBV6-1 and TRBJ2-3; D might be TRBD1 (5 bases). V dropped 2 bases and J dropped 6 bases, with 12 bases sitting between them. The germline gives CDR1 MNHNS, CDR2 SASEGT. The CDR3 covers 14 residues. The DNA of the CDR3 is TGTGCCAGCAGTGAAAATCAGGGATACGATACGCAGTATTTT. Translating gives CASSENQGYDTQYF.

The rearrangement links TRBV25-1 to TRBJ2-3, with D possibly called TRBD1 or TRBD2 (5 bases each). The germline CDR1 and CDR2 sequences are MGHDK and SYGVNS. Trimming left V 4 bases short and J 0 bases short, with 8 bases between. This CDR3 spans 14 amino acids. CDR3 in amino acids: CASSGGVSTDTQYF. The CDR3 bases are TGTGCCAGCAGTGGAGGGGTTAGCACAGATACGCAGTATTTT.

A few counts support this clonotype. V gene TRBV20-1 combines with J gene TRBJ2-3; 9 bases line up with TRBD2. This CDR3 spans 15 amino acids. Unmatched junction bases numbered 7, after V lost 4 bases and J lost 2 bases. Germline CDR1 reads DFQATT; CDR2 reads SNEGSKA (reference sequence). The CDR3 DNA is TGCAGTGCTACGCGACTAGCGGCCACCACAGATACGCAGTATTTT. It specifies CSATRLAATTDTQYF.

The sample holds many counts of this clonotype. This chain uses TRBV29-1 with TRBJ1-1; D is uncertain. Trimming took 4 bases from V and 1 from J, leaving 4 bases between them. This CDR3 has 11 residues. Per the germline V gene, CDR1 is SQVTM and CDR2 is ANQGSEA. CDR3 bases: TGCAGCGTTGGTCGGAACACTGAAGCTTTCTTT. It translates to CSVGRNTEAFF.

This chain joins TRBV15 and TRBJ2-1; no clear D gene. This CDR3 contains 16 residues. Germline values: CDR1 LNHNV, CDR2 YYDKDF (reference sequence). Between the trimmed V and J ends, which lost 0 bases and 0 bases, there was a span of 9 bases. The CDR3 sequence: CATSREAVTSYNEQFF. CDR3 coding DNA: TGTGCCACCAGCAGAGAGGCCGTGACCTCCTACAATGAGCAGTTCTTC.